This T cell receptor beta chain appears in the sequencing data of a study of T cell responses to AZD1222 COVID-19 vaccine. A remark on this clone: What it binds is unknown.

The germline CDR1 and CDR2 sequences are LGHDT and YNNKEL (reference sequence). CDR3 length: 12 residues. The V and J ends lost 3 bases and 7 bases respectively, with 7 bases between them. Here immunoSEQ multiplex PCR was the method, and the copy in TCRdb shows in-frame clones only, minus some. The sample holds 250,000 to 300,000 clones, 90% to 95% seen once. Study results and limitations: Baseline seropositivity characterized only a handful of AZD1222 recipients. There were mostly white British donors and more females than males, and clonal diversity was possibly underestimated. CD4 TCRs covered the whole spike, strongest at regions 160-218 and 743-854. Rises in breadth and depth of Spike-specific TCRs came after two AZD1222 doses.

The chain recombines TRBV3-1 (or the pseudogene TRBV3-2) with TRBJ1-5; a weak D match, TRBD1 (6 bases). The sequence came from an adult who received the AZD1222 COVID-19 vaccine. The specimen was peripheral blood, collected 28 days after the second AZD1222 dose. The CDR3 DNA reads TGTGCCAGCAGCCACGGGGGCCAGCCCCAGCATTTT. Translation gives CASSHGGQPQHF.